Listed below are T cell receptor beta chains from one sample, sequenced in a study of spatial heterogeneity in lung cancer. Via MiXCR, TCRdb re-called the 5' RACE reads, giving one row per CDR3 protein. This sample has under 150,000 distinct CDR3 sequences, with 12% found just once. The sample in question was PBMCs, obtained at follow-up. The origin of the receptors is a male donor with early-stage non-small cell lung cancer. The CDR3 runs from the conserved cysteine through the conserved F or W. D genes are given only for firm matches. A row's size may be missing; if present it is once, few, many or a size class.

few | TRBJ2-4 | TRBV9 | . | TGTGCCAGCAGCGTAGCTACAGGGATGAACATTCAGTACTTC | CASSVATGMNIQYF
many | TRBJ2-4 | TRBV20-1 | TRBD2 | TGCAGTGCTTCCCGGCTAAGCGGGGGATCAAACATTCAGTACTTC | CSASRLSGGSNIQYF
. | TRBJ2-7 | TRBV5-1 | TRBD1 | TGCGCCAGCAGCTTCCGGGACAGGGGCTACGAGCAGTACTTC | CASSFRDRGYEQYF
few | TRBJ1-2 | TRBV7-9 | . | TGTGCCAGCAGCAACACCCAGGGTTTGGATGGCTACACCTTC | CASSNTQGLDGYTF
. | TRBJ1-1 | TRBV2 | . | TGTGCCAGCAGTGCGGAGGGAGCGAACACTGAAGCTTTCTTT | CASSAEGANTEAFF
many | TRBJ2-3 | TRBV20-1 | . | TGCAGTGCCAGAGCGGTTAGCACAGATACGCAGTATTTT | CSARAVSTDTQYF
many | TRBJ2-5 | TRBV7-3 | TRBD2 | TGTGCCAGCAGCCCCAGCGGGGGAGAGACCCAGTACTTC | CASSPSGGETQYF
. | TRBJ1-1 | TRBV5-8 | . | TGTGCCAGCAATCCGGGACAAGCGGACACTGAAGCTTTCTTT | CASNPGQADTEAFF
. | TRBJ1-2 | TRBV6-5 | . | TGTGCCAGCAGTTACTCGACTGGGAACTATGGCTACACCTTC | CASSYSTGNYGYTF
few | TRBJ2-7 | TRBV5-1 | . | TGCGCCAGCAGCTTGGCCCCCGGGGCCCAGGTCTCCTACGAGCAGTACTTC | CASSLAPGAQVSYEQYF
. | TRBJ2-1 | TRBV7-2 | . | TGTGCCAGCAGCTTAGCCCCCATCCGCGAGCAGTTCTTC | CASSLAPIREQFF
. | TRBJ1-4 | TRBV27 | . | TGTGCCATCCCAGAGGGAACTGGAAATGAAAAACTGTTTTTT | CAIPEGTGNEKLFF
. | TRBJ2-5 | TRBV11-2 | TRBD2 | TGTGCCAGCAGCCCGGCGGGAGGTTTCCGAGAGACCCAGTACTTC | CASSPAGGFRETQYF
many | TRBJ2-2 | TRBV20-1 | TRBD2 | TGCAGTGCCACCGCGGGGGGGCCTTCTGGGGAGCTGTTTTTT | CSATAGGPSGELFF
. | TRBJ1-1 | TRBV3-1 | TRBD1 | TGTGCCAGCAGCCGGACAGGGACAATCGACATGAACACTGAAGCTTTCTTT | CASSRTGTIDMNTEAFF
many | TRBJ1-2 | TRBV28 | TRBD1 | TGTGCCAGCAGTCGCGGGACAGGGCACTATGGCTACACCTTC | CASSRGTGHYGYTF
. | TRBJ2-3 | TRBV25-1 | TRBD2 | TGTGCCAGCTCCCCCGGGCGGCTAGCGGCTAAGACAGATACGCAGTATTTT | CASSPGRLAAKTDTQYF
few | TRBJ1-2 | TRBV5-1 | . | TGCGCCAGCAGCTTGGAGTCCCTCTATGGCTACACCTTC | CASSLESLYGYTF
. | TRBJ2-5 | TRBV28 | . | TGTGCCACCCAGGGCGGGGCACAAGAGACCCAGTACTTC | CATQGGAQETQYF
. | TRBJ2-2 | TRBV5-1 | . | TGCGCCAGCAGGGGCACCGGGGAGCTGTTTTTT | CASRGTGELFF
many | TRBJ2-3 | TRBV20-1 | . | TGCAGTGCTAGAGGCTCGGGGACGCAGTATTTT | CSARGSGTQYF
. | TRBJ2-3 | TRBV7-9 | . | TGTGCCAGCAGCTTATCCGGGGCCCGCACAGATACGCAGTATTTT | CASSLSGARTDTQYF
. | TRBJ2-2 | TRBV11-2 | TRBD2 | TGTGCCAGCAGCCCCCTGGCGGGGGCGAACACCGGGGAGCTGTTTTTT | CASSPLAGANTGELFF
. | TRBJ2-3 | TRBV6-6 | . | TGTGCCAGCACCGCCCCACCGGATACGCAGTATTTT | CASTAPPDTQYF
many | TRBJ1-4 | TRBV29-1 | TRBD1 | TGCAGCGTCGCTCTCGGGACAGGAAGGGAAAAACTGTTTTTT | CSVALGTGREKLFF
. | TRBJ1-5 | TRBV20-1 | . | TGCAGTGCTAGAGATCTAGGGAATCAGCCCCAGCATTTT | CSARDLGNQPQHF
. | TRBJ1-6 | TRBV20-1 | . | TGCAGTGCCCAGGGAGCCCGGGGTAATTCACCCCTCCACTTT | CSAQGARGNSPLHF
medium-sized | TRBJ2-5 | TRBV19 | . | TGTGCCAGTAGTATTGTAGGGGTCCAAGAGACCCAGTACTTC | CASSIVGVQETQYF
. | TRBJ1-3 | TRBV5-8 | TRBD1 | TGTGCCAGCAGGGGGACAGGGTTTTTTGAAAACACCATATATTTT | CASRGTGFFENTIYF
. | TRBJ2-3 | TRBV7-9 | . | TGTGCCAGCCTCTCCCCCTTGGGTACGGATACGCAGTATTTT | CASLSPLGTDTQYF
many | TRBJ2-5 | TRBV5-5 | TRBD2 | TGTGCCAGCAGCTTAGGCGGGGGGACCCAAGAGACCCAGTACTTC | CASSLGGGTQETQYF
few | TRBJ2-7 | TRBV30 | TRBD1 | TGTGCCTGGAGTCTGACAGGGGGTCTGTACGAGCAGTACTTC | CAWSLTGGLYEQYF
. | TRBJ2-3 | TRBV20-1 | . | TGCAGTGCTGTCGACCCCAGCCGGGGACGGGATACGCAGTATTTT | CSAVDPSRGRDTQYF
many | TRBJ1-1 | TRBV7-9 | . | TGTGCCAGCAGCTTACTCGGCACTGAAGCTTTCTTT | CASSLLGTEAFF
. | TRBJ2-1 | TRBV4-3 | . | TGCGCCAGCAGCCAGATAAGCGGTTCCTCCTACAATGAGCAGTTCTTC | CASSQISGSSYNEQFF
. | TRBJ1-1 | TRBV11-2 | . | TGTGCCAGCAGCTTTTTCCTAGGACGCAAGAACACTGAAGCTTTCTTT | CASSFFLGRKNTEAFF
few | TRBJ1-2 | TRBV4-1 | . | TGCGCCAGCAGCCAAAACACTTGGGGGGATATCGGCTACACCTTC | CASSQNTWGDIGYTF
few | TRBJ2-3 | TRBV18 | TRBD2 | TGTGCCAGCTCACCGGGACTAGGAAAAGATACGCAGTATTTT | CASSPGLGKDTQYF
many | TRBJ2-3 | TRBV6-2/TRBV6-3 | . | TGTGCCAGCAGTTGGACAGATACGCAGTATTTT | CASSWTDTQYF
many | TRBJ1-2 | TRBV20-1 | . | TGCAGTGCTAGAGATCCTGGGGGCCGAGGGGGACTCTATGGCTACACCTTC | CSARDPGGRGGLYGYTF
. | TRBJ2-1 | TRBV6-1 | . | TGTGCCAGCAGTGTTAGAAGGGACAATGAGCAGTTCTTC | CASSVRRDNEQFF